One sample yielded the 11 T cell receptor beta chains listed below, sequenced in a study of shared clonotypes between healthy human individuals. Some clones are missing from TCRdb's copy, which holds only in-frame ones; the method was immunoSEQ multiplex PCR. The data contain millions of clones, around 95% of them singletons. What was sequenced was naive CD4+ T cells sorted from blood. The sample's subset: CD45RA+ positively selected. The receptors come from a man aged 18 to 29 in good health.

The chain employs TRBV5-4 and TRBJ2-3; D remains ambiguous. Germline V gene data show CDR1 as SGHNT and CDR2 as YYREEE (reference sequence). The CDR3 extends over 15 amino acids. Deletions cut 1 base from V and 1 base from J, with 10 bases between. The CDR3 reads CASSLRSQGTDTQYF. The CDR3 nucleotides read TGTGCCAGCAGCTTGAGGAGCCAAGGCACAGATACGCAGTATTTT.

The chain employs TRBV9 and TRBJ1-2; 8 bases agree with TRBD1. The CDR3 is made up of 15 amino acids. The junction had 7 bases not matched to a gene; V was cut back by 3 bases and J by 3 bases. The V gene's germline CDR1 is SGDLS and CDR2 YYNGEE. The CDR3 spells CASSGQGKVYYGYTF. The CDR3 bases are TGTGCCAGCAGCGGACAGGGGAAGGTTTACTATGGCTACACCTTC.

The CDR3 here is CASSTHRVRETQYF. In nucleotides, the CDR3 is TGCGCCAGCAGCACCCACAGGGTCAGAGAGACCCAGTACTTC. The rearrangement links TRBV5-1 to TRBJ2-5, with a weak D call TRBD1 (6 bases). The V and J ends lost 4 bases and 4 bases respectively, with 14 bases between them. This CDR3 has 14 residues. The germline gives CDR1 SGHRS, CDR2 YFSETQ.

The chain is built from TRBV5-8 and TRBJ1-6; TRBD1 matches 9 bases. Germline loops: CDR1 SGHTS, CDR2 YDEGEE. V shed 4 bases, J shed 11 bases, and the junction held 13 bases outside the gene matches. This CDR3 is built from 16 residues. CDR3 in amino acids: CASSPGAGQGGPPLHF. For the CDR3, the DNA is TGTGCCAGCAGCCCTGGGGCGGGACAGGGTGGACCACCCCTCCACTTT.

This clone was counted a single time. The chain uses TRBV5-1 and TRBJ2-7; TRBD1 agrees at 9 bases. The CDR3 covers 14 residues. V trimming: 3 bases; J trimming: 6 bases; junction bases outside the gene matches: 7. Germline CDR1 reads SGHRS; CDR2 reads YFSETQ. Here the CDR3 reads CASSSDRGKGEQYF. For the CDR3, the DNA is TGCGCCAGCAGCTCCGACAGGGGGAAGGGCGAGCAGTACTTC.

The chain joins TRBV29-1 to TRBJ1-1; weak D call: TRBD1 (6 bases). V shed 0 bases and J shed 2 bases, with 16 bases lying between them. The CDR3 spans 16 residues. Germline CDR1 is SQVTM and CDR2 is ANQGSEA. The DNA of the CDR3 is TGCAGCGTTGAAGATCTCGCACAGGGAAGAAACACTGAAGCTTTCTTT. This codes for CSVEDLAQGRNTEAFF.

Only one count was recorded for this clone. The gene calls are TRBV5-6 and TRBJ2-1, with D maybe TRBD2 (5 bases). Looked up from germline, CDR1 is SGHDT and CDR2 is YYEEEE. Trimming left V 5 bases short and J 8 bases short, with 11 bases between. The CDR3 runs to 12 residues. CDR3 residues: CASSASSDEQFF. The CDR3 coding sequence is TGTGCCAGCAGTGCTAGCTCGGATGAGCAGTTCTTC. The complete variable domain, with remaining parts taken from reference TRBV5-6 and TRBJ2-1, reads DAGVTQSPTHLIKTRGQQVTLRCSPKSGHDTVSWYQQALGQGPQFIFQYYEEEERQRGNFPDRFSGHQFPNYSSELNVNALLLGDSALYLCASSASSDEQFFGPGTRLTVL.

The chain employs TRBV6-6 and TRBJ2-7; D is undetermined. Trimming pared 0 bases from V and 3 bases from J, leaving 6 bases between. The CDR3 extends over 13 amino acids. Germline-derived CDR1 and CDR2 are MNHNY and SVGAGI (reference sequence). This CDR3 reads CASSYSSNYEQYF. CDR3 in DNA: TGTGCCAGCAGTTACTCATCGAACTACGAGCAGTACTTC.

The CDR3 reads CASSQQREGRLEYYEQYF. CDR3 coding DNA: TGCGCCAGCAGCCAGCAGCGGGAGGGTCGTTTGGAATACTACGAGCAGTACTTC. The chain has TRBV4-3 and TRBJ2-7; 10 nucleotides align to TRBD2. Germline V gene data show CDR1 as LGHNA and CDR2 as YSLEER. The CDR3 is 18 residues long. With V trimmed by 3 bases and J by 3 bases, 14 bases remained unmatched.

The CDR3 DNA reads as TGCGCCAGCAGCTTGGCCACGGGTGGCGAAAAACTGTTTTTT. Translating it yields CASSLATGGEKLFF. The chain couples TRBV5-1 to TRBJ1-4, with D unclear. V dropped 0 bases and J dropped 8 bases, with 11 bases sitting between them. This CDR3 contains 14 residues. The V gene's germline CDR1 is SGHRS and CDR2 YFSETQ.

The chain joins TRBV5-6 to TRBJ2-6; D call uncertain. The CDR3 runs 15 residues. Germline V gives CDR1 SGHDT, CDR2 YYEEEE. V was cut by 4 bases and J by 2 bases, with 10 bases left in between. The CDR3 region has the DNA TGTGCCAGCAGCACATGGTCCGCTGGGGCCAACGTCCTGACTTTC. Translation gives CASSTWSAGANVLTF.